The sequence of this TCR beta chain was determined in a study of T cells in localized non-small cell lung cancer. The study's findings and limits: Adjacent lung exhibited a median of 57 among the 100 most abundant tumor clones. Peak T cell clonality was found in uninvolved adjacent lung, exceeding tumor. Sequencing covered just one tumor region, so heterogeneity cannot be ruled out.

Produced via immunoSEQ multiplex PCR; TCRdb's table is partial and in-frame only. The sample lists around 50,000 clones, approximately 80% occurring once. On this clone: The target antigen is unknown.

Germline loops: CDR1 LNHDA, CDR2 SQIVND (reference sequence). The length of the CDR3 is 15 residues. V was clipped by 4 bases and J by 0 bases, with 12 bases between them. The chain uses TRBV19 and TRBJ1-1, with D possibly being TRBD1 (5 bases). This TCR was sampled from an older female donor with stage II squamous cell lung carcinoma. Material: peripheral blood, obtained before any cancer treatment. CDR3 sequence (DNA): TGTGCCAGTAGTAAAACAGGTACCTTGAACACTGAAGCTTTCTTT. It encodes CASSKTGTLNTEAFF.